The source of this T cell receptor beta chain is a study of neurological immune-mediated disorders (dated by TCRdb to about 2019). The study in broad terms: Among the approximately 35 multiple sclerosis patients, relapsing-remitting MS was present in 31 and secondary progressive MS was present in 3. Peripheral blood TCR-beta repertoires from HTLV-I-associated myelopathy (HAM/TSP) patients, multiple sclerosis patients and healthy controls were compared by UMI-based sequencing. The approximately 100 TCR-beta libraries included longitudinal samples, technical triplicates and paired sorted CD4+ and CD8+ T-cell subsets alongside PBMC samples. The cohort was made up of some 70 subjects, consisting of about 15 HAM/TSP patients, 34 multiple sclerosis patients and roughly 20 healthy controls.

For unsorted PBMC libraries, 2 million PBMCs were used after storage in RNAlater at -80 degrees C until RNA extraction. The multiple sclerosis patients were enrolled in a US clinical protocol that used magnetic resonance imaging to evaluate disease progression. Peripheral blood was subjected to Ficoll-Hypaque density gradient centrifugation to isolate PBMCs, which were then cryopreserved in liquid nitrogen. From cysteine to phenylalanine, the CDR3 is 13 amino acids long. Here the CDR3 DNA is all that survives: 39 bases in frame from base 1. The germline V gene supplies CDR1 SGHRS and CDR2 YFSETQ. The investigation overall reported the following: TCR clonal expansion was greatest in HAM/TSP patients and smallest in MS patients, who ranked below even healthy controls. Across subjects, expanded clones never shared an identical CDR3 amino acid sequence, which suggests that the TCR-beta repertoires in every group were private. In a phylogenetic analysis, the repertoires of 18 out of 34 MS patients fell into a single cluster of related CDR3 sequences, pointing to a possible signature at the repertoire level. The MS cluster was not associated with any clinical or MRI features, and the authors stated that larger cohorts are needed.

Concerning this clonotype itself: Its antigen is currently not known. At one end, the junction sequence differs from germline, possibly due to a read error.

cDNA was synthesized by template-switch 5'RACE using a primer carrying a 10-nucleotide random unique molecular identifier by which each TCR transcript was tagged. Every sequencing run yielded over 190 million TCR-beta sequences covering 15-18 subjects. The RNeasy kit was used to extract total RNA. The KAPA Real-time Library Amplification kit was used to amplify TCR-beta VDJ regions with primers for the TCR constant region and the 5'RACE anchor. Sample indexes and Illumina adaptors were added in a first PCR, and a second PCR then increased library yield. After purification with Ampure beads, the TCR product of roughly 650 bp was size-selected on a 2% E-gel SizeSelection system. Before pooling, libraries had their quality checked on a Bioanalyzer, their concentration measured with Qubit, and their quantity determined with the Kapa Library Quantification kit. An Illumina HiSeq 2500 was used to sequence the libraries paired-end at 2 x 150 bp. To increase sequence diversity, about 25-31% phiX was spiked into each library pool. As for the authors' bioinformatics: Quality-filtered reads were processed with the UMI-based MiGEC pipeline, and over 90% of raw TCR sequences were removed by the MiGEC pipeline during error correction. IMGT germline references were used for alignment of VDJ genes, and clonotypes were defined by a unique CDR3 amino acid sequence together with V-J genes. VDJtools evaluated clonal expansion, Shannon diversity and CDR3 relatedness (CalcPairwiseDistances, ClusterSamples); CLCbio workbench built phylogenetic trees. A clone was classed as expanded if it had 8 or more unique UMIs, a cutoff based on coefficient-of-variation modelling across technical triplicates. TCRdb reworked the public reads: Q25 trimming with fastp, MiXCR clone assembly, productive beta chains retained. Every CDR3 protein is listed once, alongside the most common genes and DNA of its rows. None of the V and J calls come from the authors' own analysis; TCRdb made them. The sample table contains 90,000 to 150,000 distinct CDR3 sequences; only one count was recorded for roughly 3.2% of them. The biggest ten clones account for over 1% of the sample.

Sequencing was done on a sample of PBMCs. This clonotype was sampled from a woman under 40 with multiple sclerosis. The sequence links TRBV5-1 to TRBJ2-3, with the D gene not clear enough to name. The sequence in DNA is TGCGCCAATCGACTGTCCCGCACAGATAAGCAGTATTTT. The resulting protein is CANRLSRTDKQYF. With the portions outside the CDR3 filled from the reference TRBV5-1 and TRBJ2-3 genes, the complete variable region becomes KAGVTQTPRYLIKTRGQQVTLSCSPISGHRSVSWYQQTPGQGLQFLFEYFSETQRNKGNFPGRFSGRQFSNSRSEMNVSTLELGDSALYLCANRLSRTDKQYFGPGTRLTVL.